These T cell receptor beta chains were read from a single sample in a study of T-cell reconstitution after alpha-beta-depleted transplantation in children. TCRdb reprocessed the PCR reads with MiXCR, giving one entry per CDR3 protein. The table includes 100,000 or so distinct CDR3 sequences, around 7.8% detected once. The specimen was PBMCs, collected before TCRalphabeta/CD19-depleted stem cell transplant. The receptors were gathered from a boy aged 2 to 9 with acute lymphoblastic leukemia, due to receive a stem cell transplant. The CDR3 runs from the conserved cysteine through the conserved F or W. Fields, in order: V gene, D gene, J gene, CDR3 protein. The D gene is left open where the match is weak.

TRBV12-3/TRBV12-4	NA	TRBJ2-7	CASSLSQAAEQYF
TRBV6-5	NA	TRBJ1-6	CASSPGNSPLHF
TRBV3-1	TRBD2	TRBJ2-2	CASTRTSGEVDTGELFF
TRBV4-2	TRBD1	TRBJ2-1	CASSPSSSSPRGLTGDLRDEQFF
TRBV6-2/TRBV6-3	TRBD2	TRBJ2-7	CASSYSGGDYYEQYF
TRBV20-1	NA	TRBJ2-3	CSASPRGRGVTGTDTQYF
TRBV2	NA	TRBJ2-6	CASSERTGANVLTF
TRBV15	NA	TRBJ1-4	CATSPRIDSFNEKLFF
TRBV7-6	TRBD1	TRBJ2-7	CASSLGQGDIYEQYF
TRBV25-1	NA	TRBJ1-1	CARSDSNPPTEAFF
TRBV6-6	TRBD1	TRBJ1-2	CASRSTGGDGYTF
TRBV5-1	TRBD1	TRBJ1-2	CASSDGTGYGYTF
TRBV2	NA	TRBJ2-7	CASSRGLRGSTYEQYF
TRBV29-1	NA	TRBJ2-7	CSVAKRGNYEQYF
TRBV5-1	TRBD1	TRBJ1-3	CASSVGTGSSGNTIYF
TRBV6-2/TRBV6-3	TRBD1	TRBJ2-2	CASSYSGQGAGELFF
TRBV20-1	TRBD1	TRBJ1-6	CSARDGRTGLGSPLHF
TRBV12-3/TRBV12-4	TRBD1	TRBJ1-5	CASSPGGPNQPQHF
TRBV29-1	NA	TRBJ2-3	CSVETDTQYF
TRBV28	NA	TRBJ1-5	CASSFWRTYSNQPQHF
TRBV19	TRBD1	TRBJ2-7	CASSNRGYEQYF
TRBV10-3	NA	TRBJ1-1	CAIHEQMNTEAFF
TRBV15	NA	TRBJ1-1	CATSGRTNTEAFF
TRBV19	NA	TRBJ2-7	CASSIGEASYEQYF
TRBV9	TRBD1	TRBJ1-2	CASSPGGVGNYGYTF
TRBV5-1	TRBD1	TRBJ2-5	CASSTDRGEETQYF
TRBV20-1	TRBD2	TRBJ2-1	CSARDPGGGAYNEQFF
TRBV4-3	TRBD1	TRBJ1-6	CASSQEGTGVNSPLHF
TRBV3-1	TRBD1	TRBJ2-1	CASSLRQGGKNEQFF
TRBV19	TRBD2	TRBJ2-1	CASSATSGGANEQFF
TRBV6-2/TRBV6-3	NA	TRBJ1-5	CASSSLGQAGQPQHF
TRBV15	NA	TRBJ1-1	CATSRYQGGNTEAFF
TRBV27	TRBD1	TRBJ2-7	CASGRDRVYEQYF
TRBV27	NA	TRBJ1-3	CASRETGASGNTIYF
TRBV6-2/TRBV6-3	TRBD2	TRBJ2-5	CASSPYYSTSGVETQYF
TRBV12-3/TRBV12-4	NA	TRBJ2-6	CASRRAAGANVLTF
TRBV4-2	TRBD2	TRBJ2-2	CASSPYLAGGDTGELFF
TRBV7-9	TRBD1	TRBJ1-1	CASSLSFLQGAGTEAFF
TRBV6-4	TRBD1	TRBJ1-6	CASSSGTENSPLHF